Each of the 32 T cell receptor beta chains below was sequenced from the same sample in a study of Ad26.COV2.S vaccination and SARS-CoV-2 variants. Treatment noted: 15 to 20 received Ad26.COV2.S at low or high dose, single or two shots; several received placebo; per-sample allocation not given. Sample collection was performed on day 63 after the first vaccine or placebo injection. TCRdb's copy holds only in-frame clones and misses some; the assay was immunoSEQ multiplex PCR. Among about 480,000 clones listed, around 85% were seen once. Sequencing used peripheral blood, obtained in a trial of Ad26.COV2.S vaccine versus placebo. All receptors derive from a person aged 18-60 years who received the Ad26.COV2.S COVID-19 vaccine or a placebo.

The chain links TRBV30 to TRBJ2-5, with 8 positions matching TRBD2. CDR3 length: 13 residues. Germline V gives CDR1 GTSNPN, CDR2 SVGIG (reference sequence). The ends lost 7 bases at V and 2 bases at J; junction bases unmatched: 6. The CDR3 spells CASTKREQETQYF. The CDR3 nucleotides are TGTGCCTCGACCAAGCGGGAGCAAGAGACCCAGTACTTC. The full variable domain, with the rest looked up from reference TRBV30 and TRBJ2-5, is SQTIHQWPATLVQPVGSPLSLECTVEGTSNPNLYWYRQAAGRGLQLLFYSVGIGQISSEVPQNLSASRPQDRQFILSSKKLLLSDSGFYLCASTKREQETQYFGPGTRLLVL.

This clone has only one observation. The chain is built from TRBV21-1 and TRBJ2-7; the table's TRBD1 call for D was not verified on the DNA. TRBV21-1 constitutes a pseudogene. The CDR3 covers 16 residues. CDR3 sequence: CASSKGEGQKGCEQYF. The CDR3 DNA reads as TGTGCCAGCAGCAAAGGCGAGGGACAGAAGGGGTGCGAGCAGTACTTC.

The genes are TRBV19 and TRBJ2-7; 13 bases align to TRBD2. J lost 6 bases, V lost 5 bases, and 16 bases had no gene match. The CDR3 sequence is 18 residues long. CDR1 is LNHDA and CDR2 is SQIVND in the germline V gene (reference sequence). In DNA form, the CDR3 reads TGTGCCAGTAGTCCCCAGGGTCGGACTAGCGGGAGTCGCCGCGAGCAGTACTTC. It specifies CASSPQGRTSGSRREQYF.

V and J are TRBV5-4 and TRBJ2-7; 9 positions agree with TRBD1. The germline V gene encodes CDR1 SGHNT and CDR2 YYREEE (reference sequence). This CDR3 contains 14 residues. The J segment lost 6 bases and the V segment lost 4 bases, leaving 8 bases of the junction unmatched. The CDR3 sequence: CASSRDRVAAEQYF. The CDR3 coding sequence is TGTGCCAGCAGCCGGGACAGGGTGGCGGCCGAGCAGTACTTC.

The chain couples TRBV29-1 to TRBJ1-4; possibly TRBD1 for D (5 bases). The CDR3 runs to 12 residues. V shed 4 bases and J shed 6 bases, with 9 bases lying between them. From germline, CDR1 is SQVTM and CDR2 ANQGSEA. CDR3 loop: CSVGDVDEKLFF. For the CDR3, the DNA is TGCAGCGTTGGGGACGTTGATGAAAAACTGTTTTTT.

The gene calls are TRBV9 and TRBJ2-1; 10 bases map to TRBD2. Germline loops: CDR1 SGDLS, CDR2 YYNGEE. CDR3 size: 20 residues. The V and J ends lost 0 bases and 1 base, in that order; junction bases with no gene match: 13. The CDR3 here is CASSVDSGRLVPRSYNEQFF. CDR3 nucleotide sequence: TGTGCCAGCAGCGTAGATAGCGGGAGGTTGGTCCCGAGGTCCTACAATGAGCAGTTCTTC.

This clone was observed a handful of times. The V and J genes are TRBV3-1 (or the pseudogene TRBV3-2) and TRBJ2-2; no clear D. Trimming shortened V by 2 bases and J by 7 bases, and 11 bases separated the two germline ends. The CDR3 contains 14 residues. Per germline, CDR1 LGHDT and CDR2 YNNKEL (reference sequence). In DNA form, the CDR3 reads TGTGCCAGCAGCCAACTCACTCCAGGCGGGGAGCTGTTTTTT. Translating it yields CASSQLTPGGELFF.

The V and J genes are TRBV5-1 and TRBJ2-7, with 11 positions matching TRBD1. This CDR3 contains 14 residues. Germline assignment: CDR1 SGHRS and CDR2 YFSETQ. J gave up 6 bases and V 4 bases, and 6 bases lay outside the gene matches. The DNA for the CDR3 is TGCGCCAGCAGCGTAGGACAGGGGGCGGGCGAGCAGTACTTC. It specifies CASSVGQGAGEQYF.

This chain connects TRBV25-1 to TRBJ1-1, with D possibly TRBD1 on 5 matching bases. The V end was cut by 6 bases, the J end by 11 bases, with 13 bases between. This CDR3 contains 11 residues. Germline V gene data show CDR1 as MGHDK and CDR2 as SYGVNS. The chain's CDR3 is CASRVGGAAFF. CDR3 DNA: TGTGCCAGCAGGGTAGGTGGGGCGGCTTTCTTT.

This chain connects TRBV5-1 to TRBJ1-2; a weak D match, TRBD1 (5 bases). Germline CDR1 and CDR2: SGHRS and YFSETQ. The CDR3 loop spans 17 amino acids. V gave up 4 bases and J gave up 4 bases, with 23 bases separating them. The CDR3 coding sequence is TGCGCCAGCAGCCCTGGAGTGGGGGGGACCGGATTCTATGGCTACACCTTC. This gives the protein CASSPGVGGTGFYGYTF.

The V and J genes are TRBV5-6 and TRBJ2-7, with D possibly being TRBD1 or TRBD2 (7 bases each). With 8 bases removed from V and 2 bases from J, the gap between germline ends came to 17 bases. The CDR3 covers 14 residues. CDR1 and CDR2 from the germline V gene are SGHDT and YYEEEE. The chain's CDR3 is CARIGRGGPYEQYF. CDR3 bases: TGTGCCAGGATCGGCAGGGGGGGCCCCTACGAGCAGTACTTC. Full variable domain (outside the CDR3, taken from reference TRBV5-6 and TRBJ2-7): DAGVTQSPTHLIKTRGQQVTLRCSPKSGHDTVSWYQQALGQGPQFIFQYYEEEERQRGNFPDRFSGHQFPNYSSELNVNALLLGDSALYLCARIGRGGPYEQYFGPGTRLTVT.

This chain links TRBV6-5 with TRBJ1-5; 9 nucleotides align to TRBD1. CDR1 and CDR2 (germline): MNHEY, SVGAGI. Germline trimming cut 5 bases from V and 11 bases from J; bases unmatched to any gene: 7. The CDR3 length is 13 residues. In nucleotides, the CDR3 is TGTGCCAGCAGTCGCCAAACAGGGGGCGCCCAGCATTTT. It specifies CASSRQTGGAQHF.

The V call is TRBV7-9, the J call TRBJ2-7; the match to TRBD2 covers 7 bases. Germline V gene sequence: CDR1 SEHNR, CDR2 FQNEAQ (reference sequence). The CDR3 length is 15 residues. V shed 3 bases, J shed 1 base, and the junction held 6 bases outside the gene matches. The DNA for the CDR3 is TGTGCCAGCAGCTTTGGACTAGGAGGGTCCTACGAGCAGTACTTC. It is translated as CASSFGLGGSYEQYF. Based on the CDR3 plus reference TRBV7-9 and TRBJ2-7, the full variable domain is DTGVSQNPRHKITKRGQNVTFRCDPISEHNRLYWYRQTLGQGPEFLTYFQNEAQLEKSRLLSDRFSAERPKGSFSTLEIQRTEQGDSAMYLCASSFGLGGSYEQYFGPGTRLTVT.

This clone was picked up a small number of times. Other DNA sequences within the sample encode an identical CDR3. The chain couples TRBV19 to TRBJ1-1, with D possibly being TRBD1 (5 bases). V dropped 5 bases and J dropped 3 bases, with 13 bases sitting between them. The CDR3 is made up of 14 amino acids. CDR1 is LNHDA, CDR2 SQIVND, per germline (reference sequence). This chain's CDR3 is CASSRGGWDTEAFF. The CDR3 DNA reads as TGTGCCAGTAGTCGGGGGGGTTGGGACACTGAAGCTTTCTTT.

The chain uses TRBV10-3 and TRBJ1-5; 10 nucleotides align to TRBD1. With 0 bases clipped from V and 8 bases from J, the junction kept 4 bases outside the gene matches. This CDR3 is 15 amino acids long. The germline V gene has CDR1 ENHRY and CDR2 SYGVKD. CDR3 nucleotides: TGTGCCATCAGTGAGTCGAGACAGGGGGCCGAGCCCCAGCATTTT. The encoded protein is CAISESRQGAEPQHF.

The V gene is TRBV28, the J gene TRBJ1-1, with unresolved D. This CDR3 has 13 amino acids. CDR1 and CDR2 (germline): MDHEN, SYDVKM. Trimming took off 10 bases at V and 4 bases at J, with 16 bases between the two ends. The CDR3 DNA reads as TGTGCCACCAACGGACCGGCGGGCACTGAAGCTTTCTTT. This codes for CATNGPAGTEAFF.

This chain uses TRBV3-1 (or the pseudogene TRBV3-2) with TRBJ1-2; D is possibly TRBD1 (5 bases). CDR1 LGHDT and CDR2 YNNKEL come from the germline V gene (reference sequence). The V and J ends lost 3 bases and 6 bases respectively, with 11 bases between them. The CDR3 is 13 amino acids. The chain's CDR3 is CASSHFGADGYTF. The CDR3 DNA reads TGTGCCAGCAGCCATTTCGGGGCAGATGGCTACACCTTC.

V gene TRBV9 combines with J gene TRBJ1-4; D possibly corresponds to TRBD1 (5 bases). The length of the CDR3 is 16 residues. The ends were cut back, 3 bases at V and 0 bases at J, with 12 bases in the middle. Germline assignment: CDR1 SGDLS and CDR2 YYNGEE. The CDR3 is CASSEGGAATNEKLFF. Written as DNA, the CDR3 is TGTGCCAGCAGCGAAGGAGGGGCTGCAACTAATGAAAAACTGTTTTTT. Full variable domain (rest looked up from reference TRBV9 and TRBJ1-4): DSGVTQTPKHLITATGQRVTLRCSPRSGDLSVYWYQQSLDQGLQFLIQYYNGEERAKGNILERFSAQQFPDLHSELNLSSLELGDSALYFCASSEGGAATNEKLFFGSGTQLSVL.

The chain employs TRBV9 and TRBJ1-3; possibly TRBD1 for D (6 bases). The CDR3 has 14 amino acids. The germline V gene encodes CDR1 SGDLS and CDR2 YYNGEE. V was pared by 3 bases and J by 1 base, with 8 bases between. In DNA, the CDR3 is TGTGCCAGCAGCGCAGGGGTTTCTGGAAACACCATATATTTT. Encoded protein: CASSAGVSGNTIYF. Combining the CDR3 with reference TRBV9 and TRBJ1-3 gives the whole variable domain DSGVTQTPKHLITATGQRVTLRCSPRSGDLSVYWYQQSLDQGLQFLIQYYNGEERAKGNILERFSAQQFPDLHSELNLSSLELGDSALYFCASSAGVSGNTIYFGEGSWLTVV.

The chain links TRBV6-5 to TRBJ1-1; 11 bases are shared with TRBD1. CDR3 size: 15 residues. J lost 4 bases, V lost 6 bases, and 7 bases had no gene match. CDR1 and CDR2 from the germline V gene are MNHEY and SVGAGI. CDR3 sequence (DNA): TGTGCCAGCAGGGAGGGACAGGGGGTAGGCACTGAAGCTTTCTTT. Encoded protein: CASREGQGVGTEAFF.

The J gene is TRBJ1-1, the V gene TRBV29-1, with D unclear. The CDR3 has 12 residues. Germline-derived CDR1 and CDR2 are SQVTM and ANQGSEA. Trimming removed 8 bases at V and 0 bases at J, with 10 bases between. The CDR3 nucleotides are TGCAGCCTCCGTCGGGTGAACACTGAAGCTTTCTTT. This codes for CSLRRVNTEAFF.

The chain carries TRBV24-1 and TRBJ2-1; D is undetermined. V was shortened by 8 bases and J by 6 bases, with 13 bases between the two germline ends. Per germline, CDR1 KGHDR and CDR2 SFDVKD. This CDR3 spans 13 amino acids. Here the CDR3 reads CATTRSGGNEQFF. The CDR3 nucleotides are TGTGCCACCACTAGATCAGGTGGCAATGAGCAGTTCTTC.

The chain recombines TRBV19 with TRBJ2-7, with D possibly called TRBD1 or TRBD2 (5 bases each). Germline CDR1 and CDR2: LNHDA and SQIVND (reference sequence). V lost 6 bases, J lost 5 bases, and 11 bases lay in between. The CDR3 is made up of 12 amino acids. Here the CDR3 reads CASSGVGDEQYF. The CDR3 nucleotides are TGTGCCAGTAGCGGAGTGGGGGACGAGCAGTACTTC. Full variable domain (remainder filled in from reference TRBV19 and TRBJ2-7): DGGITQSPKYLFRKEGQNVTLSCEQNLNHDAMYWYRQDPGQGLRLIYYSQIVNDFQKGDIAEGYSVSREKKESFPLTVTSAQKNPTAFYLCASSGVGDEQYFGPGTRLTVT.

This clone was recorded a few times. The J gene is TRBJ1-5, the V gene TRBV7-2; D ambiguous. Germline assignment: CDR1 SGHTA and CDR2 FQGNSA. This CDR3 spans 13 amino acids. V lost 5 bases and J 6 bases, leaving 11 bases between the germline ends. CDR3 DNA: TGTGCCAGCAGCACGGGTTGGGGTCAGCCCCAGCATTTT. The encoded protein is CASSTGWGQPQHF.

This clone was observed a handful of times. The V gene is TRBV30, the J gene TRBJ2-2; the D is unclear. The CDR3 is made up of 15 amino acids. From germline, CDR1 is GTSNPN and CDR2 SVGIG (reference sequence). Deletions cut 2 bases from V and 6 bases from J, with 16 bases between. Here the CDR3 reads CAWSRGPISSGELFF. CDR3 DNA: TGTGCCTGGAGTCGAGGACCCATCTCCTCCGGGGAGCTGTTTTTT. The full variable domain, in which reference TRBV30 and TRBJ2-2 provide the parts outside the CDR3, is SQTIHQWPATLVQPVGSPLSLECTVEGTSNPNLYWYRQAAGRGLQLLFYSVGIGQISSEVPQNLSASRPQDRQFILSSKKLLLSDSGFYLCAWSRGPISSGELFFGEGSRLTVL.

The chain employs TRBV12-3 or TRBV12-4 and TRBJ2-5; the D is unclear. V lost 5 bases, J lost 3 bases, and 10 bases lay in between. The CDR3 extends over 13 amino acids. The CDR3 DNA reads TGTGCCAGCAGTACACGTAGGGAAGAGACCCAGTACTTC. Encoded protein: CASSTRREETQYF.

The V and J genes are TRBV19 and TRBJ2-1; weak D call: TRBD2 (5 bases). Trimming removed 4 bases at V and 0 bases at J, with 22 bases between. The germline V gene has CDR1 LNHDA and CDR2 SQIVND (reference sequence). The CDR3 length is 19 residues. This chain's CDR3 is CASSRNRPTSPYSYNEQFF. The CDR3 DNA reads TGTGCCAGTAGTAGAAATCGGCCTACTAGTCCGTACTCCTACAATGAGCAGTTCTTC.

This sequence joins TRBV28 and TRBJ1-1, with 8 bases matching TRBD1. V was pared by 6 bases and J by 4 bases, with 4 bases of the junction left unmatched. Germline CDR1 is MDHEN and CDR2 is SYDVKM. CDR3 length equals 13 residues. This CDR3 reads CASRRTGSTEAFF. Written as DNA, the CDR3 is TGTGCCAGCAGGCGGACAGGGAGCACTGAAGCTTTCTTT. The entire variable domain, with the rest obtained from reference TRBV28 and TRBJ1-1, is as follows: DVKVTQSSRYLVKRTGEKVFLECVQDMDHENMFWYRQDPGLGLRLIYFSYDVKMKEKGDIPEGYSVSREKKERFSLILESASTNQTSMYLCASRRTGSTEAFFGQGTRLTVV.

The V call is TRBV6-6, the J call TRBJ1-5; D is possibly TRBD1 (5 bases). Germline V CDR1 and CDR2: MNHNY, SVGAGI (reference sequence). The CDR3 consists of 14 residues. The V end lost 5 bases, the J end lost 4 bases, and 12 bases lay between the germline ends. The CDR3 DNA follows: TGTGCCAGCAGTCAAGGGACGGAGAATCAGCCCCAGCATTTT. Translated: CASSQGTENQPQHF.

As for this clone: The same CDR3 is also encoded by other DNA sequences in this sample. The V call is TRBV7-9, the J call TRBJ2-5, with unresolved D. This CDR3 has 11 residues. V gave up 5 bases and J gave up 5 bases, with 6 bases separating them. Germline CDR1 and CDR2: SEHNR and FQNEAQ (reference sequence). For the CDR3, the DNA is TGTGCCAGCAGCCCTAAGGAGACCCAGTACTTC. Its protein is CASSPKETQYF.

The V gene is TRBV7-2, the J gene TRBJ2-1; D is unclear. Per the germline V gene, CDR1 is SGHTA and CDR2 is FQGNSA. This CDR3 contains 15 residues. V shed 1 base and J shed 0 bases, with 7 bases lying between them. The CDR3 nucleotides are TGTGCCAGCAGCTTAGTCTTTAGCTCCTACAATGAGCAGTTCTTC. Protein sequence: CASSLVFSSYNEQFF.

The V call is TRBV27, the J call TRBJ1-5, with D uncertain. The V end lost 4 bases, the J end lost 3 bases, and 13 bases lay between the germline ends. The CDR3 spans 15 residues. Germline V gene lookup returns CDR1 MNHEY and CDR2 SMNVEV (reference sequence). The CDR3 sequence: CASSSAGQPNQPQHF. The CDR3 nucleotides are TGTGCCAGCAGTTCCGCGGGCCAGCCCAATCAGCCCCAGCATTTT.